These 3 T cell receptor beta chains came from one sample sequenced in a study of blood T cell repertoires in COVID-19. Assay: immunoSEQ multiplex PCR; the TCRdb copy retains only in-frame clones and omits some. The sample yields roughly 410,000 clones, about 89% seen once. Sequencing was done on a sample of peripheral blood. The receptors here all came from a woman aged 40 to 55 with COVID-19, enrolled during active disease.

The chain has TRBV5-6 and TRBJ1-3, with D unclear. CDR1 and CDR2 (germline): SGHDT, YYEEEE. V lost 0 bases and J 2 bases, leaving 9 bases between the germline ends. This CDR3 has 15 residues. The CDR3 loop is CASSLAVRTGNTIYF. CDR3 coding DNA: TGTGCCAGCAGCTTGGCGGTCCGTACTGGAAACACCATATATTTT.

V gene TRBV28 combines with J gene TRBJ1-2; maybe TRBD1 (5 bases). Per germline, CDR1 MDHEN and CDR2 SYDVKM. CDR3 size: 15 residues. Trimming took off 3 bases at V and 4 bases at J, with 15 bases between the two ends. In DNA, the CDR3 is TGTGCCAGCAGTTTGGGGGGGTTGGCAACCTATGGCTACACCTTC. This encodes CASSLGGLATYGYTF.

CDR3 protein: CASSSQGQGNTGELFF. In DNA, the CDR3 is TGCGCCAGCAGTTCCCAGGGACAGGGTAACACCGGGGAGCTGTTTTTT. This sequence joins TRBV5-1 and TRBJ2-2, with 9 bases identical to TRBD1. This CDR3 region has 16 residues. CDR1 is SGHRS and CDR2 is YFSETQ in the germline V gene. With V trimmed by 5 bases and J by 2 bases, 7 bases remained unmatched.